These T cell receptor beta chains were read from a single sample in a study of vaccination and CD4 T cells after COVID-19. No antigens are known for them. From the PCR reads, TCRdb called clonotypes with MiXCR, one entry per CDR3 protein. The sample contains 17,000 or so distinct CDR3 sequences, roughly two fifths of which appear only once. Sequenced sample: CD4+ T cells from blood, cultured in vitro. Source of these receptors: a human donor who had recovered from COVID-19. Each CDR3 is given with its conserved first and last residue. The order of the fields is clone size, J gene, CDR3 length, V gene, D gene, CDR3 protein, CDR3 DNA. D genes are given only for firm matches. Clone size, where shown, is once, few, many, or a class for clones that have expanded.

clone size: NA
J gene: TRBJ1-5
CDR3 length: 13
V gene: TRBV7-2
D gene: NA
CDR3 protein: CASADRLHQPQHF
CDR3 DNA: TGTGCCAGCGCAGACAGGTTACATCAGCCCCAGCATTTT

clone size: few
J gene: TRBJ1-2
CDR3 length: 12
V gene: TRBV20-1
D gene: NA
CDR3 protein: CSAIRVNYGYTF
CDR3 DNA: TGCAGTGCTATTCGGGTTAACTATGGCTACACCTTC

clone size: once
J gene: TRBJ2-3
CDR3 length: 13
V gene: TRBV7-2
D gene: NA
CDR3 protein: CASSETWGDTQYF
CDR3 DNA: TGTGCCAGCAGCGAGACTTGGGGAGATACGCAGTATTTT

clone size: NA
J gene: TRBJ1-2
CDR3 length: 14
V gene: TRBV7-9
D gene: TRBD1
CDR3 protein: CASTPRDRKYGYTF
CDR3 DNA: TGTGCCAGCACCCCGAGGGACAGAAAGTATGGCTACACCTTC

clone size: NA
J gene: TRBJ1-2
CDR3 length: 17
V gene: TRBV6-2/TRBV6-3
D gene: TRBD1
CDR3 protein: CASSYVPQGGPLYGYTF
CDR3 DNA: TGTGCCAGCAGTTACGTCCCGCAGGGGGGCCCTCTATATGGCTACACCTTC

clone size: NA
J gene: TRBJ2-1
CDR3 length: 16
V gene: TRBV5-1
D gene: NA
CDR3 protein: CASNSGFSGTPHEQFF
CDR3 DNA: TGCGCCAGCAATTCTGGATTTTCCGGGACTCCGCATGAGCAGTTCTTC

clone size: NA
J gene: TRBJ2-3
CDR3 length: 15
V gene: TRBV6-2/TRBV6-3
D gene: NA
CDR3 protein: CASTDWHHSTDTQYF
CDR3 DNA: TGTGCCAGCACGGACTGGCACCATAGCACAGATACGCAGTATTTT

clone size: NA
J gene: TRBJ1-2
CDR3 length: 15
V gene: TRBV4-2
D gene: NA
CDR3 protein: CASSQDIGGFYGYTF
CDR3 DNA: TGTGCCAGCAGCCAAGATATCGGGGGGTTCTATGGCTACACCTTC

clone size: NA
J gene: TRBJ1-1
CDR3 length: 16
V gene: TRBV12-3/TRBV12-4
D gene: NA
CDR3 protein: CASSLVLTRQQTEAFF
CDR3 DNA: TGTGCCAGCAGTTTAGTCCTGACGCGGCAGCAGACTGAAGCTTTCTTT

clone size: NA
J gene: TRBJ2-7
CDR3 length: 15
V gene: TRBV20-1
D gene: TRBD2
CDR3 protein: CSARVLERESYEQYF
CDR3 DNA: TGCAGTGCTAGAGTGTTGGAGCGGGAGTCTTACGAGCAGTACTTC

clone size: few
J gene: TRBJ1-5
CDR3 length: 14
V gene: TRBV5-1
D gene: NA
CDR3 protein: CASSVDSGEQPQHF
CDR3 DNA: TGCGCCAGCAGCGTCGACAGCGGTGAACAGCCCCAGCATTTT

clone size: medium-sized
J gene: TRBJ2-7
CDR3 length: 17
V gene: TRBV20-1
D gene: NA
CDR3 protein: CSARDLGPQGPTYEQYF
CDR3 DNA: TGCAGTGCTAGAGATCTTGGCCCGCAGGGGCCGACCTACGAGCAGTACTTC

clone size: medium-sized
J gene: TRBJ1-3
CDR3 length: 15
V gene: TRBV6-5
D gene: NA
CDR3 protein: CASSYPGTGGNTIYF
CDR3 DNA: TGTGCCAGCAGTTACCCCGGGACGGGTGGAAACACCATATATTTT

clone size: NA
J gene: TRBJ1-5
CDR3 length: 14
V gene: TRBV19
D gene: NA
CDR3 protein: CASTWQGNNQPQHF
CDR3 DNA: TGTGCCAGTACCTGGCAGGGCAATAATCAGCCCCAGCATTTT

clone size: few
J gene: TRBJ2-3
CDR3 length: 17
V gene: TRBV7-6
D gene: NA
CDR3 protein: CASSQGSYRSSTDTQYF
CDR3 DNA: TGTGCCAGCAGCCAAGGGAGTTATAGATCTAGCACAGATACGCAGTATTTT

clone size: NA
J gene: TRBJ1-4
CDR3 length: 12
V gene: TRBV27
D gene: NA
CDR3 protein: CASSLGGEKLFF
CDR3 DNA: TGTGCCAGCAGTTTAGGGGGGGAAAAACTGTTTTTT

clone size: few
J gene: TRBJ1-3
CDR3 length: 12
V gene: TRBV12-3/TRBV12-4
D gene: NA
CDR3 protein: CASSLTGNTIYF
CDR3 DNA: TGTGCCAGCAGCCTTACTGGAAACACCATATATTTT

clone size: few
J gene: TRBJ2-4
CDR3 length: 11
V gene: TRBV6-1
D gene: NA
CDR3 protein: CASRGEDIQYF
CDR3 DNA: TGTGCCAGCAGGGGAGAAGACATTCAGTACTTC

clone size: few
J gene: TRBJ1-2
CDR3 length: 12
V gene: TRBV28
D gene: NA
CDR3 protein: CASSLRDYGYTF
CDR3 DNA: TGTGCCAGCAGTTTGCGGGACTATGGCTACACCTTC

clone size: few
J gene: TRBJ2-7
CDR3 length: 15
V gene: TRBV7-2
D gene: NA
CDR3 protein: CASSSPDILSYEQYF
CDR3 DNA: TGTGCCAGCAGCTCCCCGGACATCCTATCCTACGAGCAGTACTTC

clone size: NA
J gene: TRBJ2-5
CDR3 length: 15
V gene: TRBV5-4
D gene: TRBD2
CDR3 protein: CASTNSGGRGETQYF
CDR3 DNA: TGTGCCAGCACCAATTCCGGCGGGAGGGGGGAGACCCAGTACTTC

clone size: few
J gene: TRBJ1-2
CDR3 length: 17
V gene: TRBV7-2
D gene: TRBD1
CDR3 protein: CASSATGMRLRGYGYTF
CDR3 DNA: TGTGCCAGCAGCGCGACAGGGATGAGACTTAGGGGCTATGGCTACACCTTC

clone size: NA
J gene: TRBJ2-5
CDR3 length: 18
V gene: TRBV19
D gene: TRBD1
CDR3 protein: CASSKIAQAGGREETQYF
CDR3 DNA: TGTGCCAGTAGTAAGATTGCGCAAGCAGGGGGCCGAGAAGAGACCCAGTACTTC

clone size: NA
J gene: TRBJ2-7
CDR3 length: 16
V gene: TRBV20-1
D gene: TRBD1
CDR3 protein: CSARENIQGDSYEQYF
CDR3 DNA: TGCAGTGCTAGAGAGAATATACAGGGGGACTCCTACGAGCAGTACTTC

clone size: NA
J gene: TRBJ2-7
CDR3 length: 15
V gene: TRBV28
D gene: NA
CDR3 protein: CASSRQALGSYEQYF
CDR3 DNA: TGTGCCAGCAGCCGACAGGCTCTAGGCTCCTACGAGCAGTACTTC

clone size: few
J gene: TRBJ2-5
CDR3 length: 16
V gene: TRBV7-9
D gene: TRBD1
CDR3 protein: CASSFSTGGYQETQYF
CDR3 DNA: TGTGCCAGCAGCTTTTCGACAGGGGGGTACCAAGAGACCCAGTACTTC

clone size: large
J gene: TRBJ1-2
CDR3 length: 14
V gene: TRBV12-3/TRBV12-4
D gene: NA
CDR3 protein: CASHPGGGGYGYTF
CDR3 DNA: TGTGCCAGCCACCCGGGGGGAGGGGGCTATGGCTACACCTTC

clone size: few
J gene: TRBJ1-6
CDR3 length: 15
V gene: TRBV7-2
D gene: NA
CDR3 protein: CASSILGNNNSPLHF
CDR3 DNA: TGTGCCAGCAGCATCCTGGGGAATAATAATTCACCCCTCCACTTT

clone size: NA
J gene: TRBJ2-7
CDR3 length: 15
V gene: TRBV30
D gene: NA
CDR3 protein: CAWSADGTKGVKQYF
CDR3 DNA: TGTGCCTGGAGTGCTGACGGGACCAAAGGAGTCAAGCAGTACTTC

clone size: few
J gene: TRBJ2-3
CDR3 length: 14
V gene: TRBV7-2
D gene: NA
CDR3 protein: CASSLEKPRDTQYF
CDR3 DNA: TGTGCCAGCAGCTTAGAAAAACCCAGAGATACGCAGTATTTT

clone size: NA
J gene: TRBJ2-5
CDR3 length: 14
V gene: TRBV7-3
D gene: NA
CDR3 protein: CASSLSAAQETQYF
CDR3 DNA: TGTGCCAGCAGCTTATCGGCAGCCCAAGAGACCCAGTACTTC

clone size: NA
J gene: TRBJ2-5
CDR3 length: 15
V gene: TRBV18
D gene: TRBD2
CDR3 protein: CASSQGPRERETQYF
CDR3 DNA: TGTGCCAGCTCACAAGGTCCGCGGGAGAGAGAGACCCAGTACTTC

clone size: NA
J gene: TRBJ2-1
CDR3 length: 13
V gene: TRBV20-1
D gene: NA
CDR3 protein: CSARGLAYNEQFF
CDR3 DNA: TGCAGTGCTAGAGGTCTGGCCTACAATGAGCAGTTCTTC

clone size: NA
J gene: TRBJ2-7
CDR3 length: 15
V gene: TRBV6-2/TRBV6-3
D gene: TRBD2
CDR3 protein: CASSYNSGRSSEQYF
CDR3 DNA: TGTGCCAGCAGTTACAATAGCGGGAGGTCGAGCGAGCAGTACTTC

clone size: NA
J gene: TRBJ1-6
CDR3 length: 18
V gene: TRBV27
D gene: TRBD1
CDR3 protein: CASSLRLGGSSYNSPLHF
CDR3 DNA: TGTGCCAGCAGTTTAAGATTAGGGGGCTCTTCCTATAATTCACCCCTCCACTTT

clone size: few
J gene: TRBJ1-2
CDR3 length: 14
V gene: TRBV20-1
D gene: TRBD1
CDR3 protein: CSASKGAADYGYTF
CDR3 DNA: TGCAGTGCTTCCAAGGGGGCAGCGGACTATGGCTACACCTTC

clone size: few
J gene: TRBJ2-6
CDR3 length: 16
V gene: TRBV6-1
D gene: NA
CDR3 protein: CASSVHTLAGANVLTF
CDR3 DNA: TGTGCCAGCAGTGTTCACACGTTGGCTGGGGCCAACGTCCTGACTTTC

clone size: NA
J gene: TRBJ1-6
CDR3 length: 12
V gene: TRBV20-1
D gene: NA
CDR3 protein: CSVSVLNSPLHF
CDR3 DNA: TGCAGTGTCTCAGTGCTGAACTCACCCCTCCACTTT

clone size: few
J gene: TRBJ1-5
CDR3 length: 18
V gene: TRBV20-1
D gene: TRBD1
CDR3 protein: CSAREGTGARFSNQPQHF
CDR3 DNA: TGCAGTGCTAGAGAAGGGACAGGGGCTAGGTTCAGCAATCAGCCCCAGCATTTT

clone size: NA
J gene: TRBJ2-5
CDR3 length: 16
V gene: TRBV19
D gene: NA
CDR3 protein: CASSMFVWRGQETQYF
CDR3 DNA: TGTGCCAGTAGTATGTTTGTATGGCGGGGTCAAGAGACCCAGTACTTC

clone size: NA
J gene: TRBJ2-7
CDR3 length: 14
V gene: TRBV9
D gene: NA
CDR3 protein: CASSPRLAVYEQYF
CDR3 DNA: TGTGCCAGCAGCCCCCGATTAGCTGTCTACGAGCAGTACTTC

clone size: NA
J gene: TRBJ2-7
CDR3 length: 17
V gene: TRBV28
D gene: TRBD2
CDR3 protein: CASSPNSGRAIRYEQYF
CDR3 DNA: TGTGCCAGCAGCCCCAATAGTGGGAGGGCCATCAGGTACGAGCAGTACTTC

clone size: few
J gene: TRBJ2-1
CDR3 length: 14
V gene: TRBV2
D gene: TRBD1
CDR3 protein: CASRGQGLYNEQFF
CDR3 DNA: TGTGCCAGCAGAGGACAGGGCCTATACAATGAGCAGTTCTTC

clone size: NA
J gene: TRBJ2-3
CDR3 length: 14
V gene: TRBV5-4
D gene: NA
CDR3 protein: CASSGRLEGDTQYF
CDR3 DNA: TGTGCCAGCAGCGGGAGACTGGAGGGAGATACGCAGTATTTT

clone size: NA
J gene: TRBJ1-5
CDR3 length: 14
V gene: TRBV30
D gene: NA
CDR3 protein: CAWSLGDSNQPQHF
CDR3 DNA: TGTGCCTGGAGTCTTGGGGATAGCAATCAGCCCCAGCATTTT

clone size: few
J gene: TRBJ1-5
CDR3 length: 17
V gene: TRBV19
D gene: TRBD1
CDR3 protein: CASSTPRDRDRGQPQHF
CDR3 DNA: TGTGCCAGTAGTACTCCCCGGGACAGGGACAGGGGTCAGCCCCAGCATTTT

clone size: NA
J gene: TRBJ2-1
CDR3 length: 14
V gene: TRBV4-1
D gene: NA
CDR3 protein: CASSQDHGPSEQFF
CDR3 DNA: TGCGCCAGCAGCCAAGATCACGGGCCCAGCGAGCAGTTCTTC

clone size: few
J gene: TRBJ1-1
CDR3 length: 13
V gene: TRBV10-3
D gene: NA
CDR3 protein: CAIRGTVNTEAFF
CDR3 DNA: TGTGCCATCAGGGGGACGGTGAACACTGAAGCTTTCTTT

clone size: NA
J gene: TRBJ2-7
CDR3 length: 15
V gene: TRBV6-1
D gene: NA
CDR3 protein: CASSPRQRTYYEQYF
CDR3 DNA: TGTGCCAGCAGCCCAAGGCAACGGACTTACTACGAGCAGTACTTC

clone size: few
J gene: TRBJ2-7
CDR3 length: 17
V gene: TRBV6-1
D gene: TRBD2
CDR3 protein: CASSALPGTSGAYEQYF
CDR3 DNA: TGTGCCAGCAGCGCACTTCCCGGGACTAGCGGGGCCTACGAGCAGTACTTC